This entry lists 5 T cell receptor beta chains sequenced from one sample in a study of T cell responses to AZD1222 COVID-19 vaccine. The protocol was immunoSEQ multiplex PCR, while the TCRdb copy is restricted to in-frame clones and leaves out a portion. The data show more than 80,000 clones, approximately 83% seen once. The source material was peripheral blood, sampled 28 days after the second AZD1222 dose. Source of these receptors: an adult who received the AZD1222 COVID-19 vaccine.

The CDR3 here is CASIRGGPHAQYV. The DNA for the CDR3 is TGTGCCAGCATCCGGGGGGGGCCCCACGCGCAGTACGTC. The chain combines TRBV12-3 or TRBV12-4 with TRBJ2-7, with 8 bases lining up with TRBD2. The V and J ends lost 7 bases and 9 bases, in that order; junction bases with no gene match: 11. This CDR3 comprises 13 residues.

In this sample, this clone turned up once. The chain combines TRBV7-8 with TRBJ1-5, with 7 bases lining up with TRBD1. J lost 5 bases, V lost 6 bases, and 7 bases had no gene match. The CDR3 sequence is 14 residues long. Germline CDR1 reads SGHVS; CDR2 reads FQNEAQ. The CDR3 reads CASSFDRADQPQHF. CDR3 nucleotide sequence: TGTGCCAGCAGTTTTGACAGGGCGGATCAGCCCCAGCATTTT.

The chain links TRBV21-1 to TRBJ1-5; TRBD1, as called in the table, went unchecked against the DNA. TRBV21-1 counts as a pseudogene. The CDR3 has 19 residues. The DNA of the CDR3 is TGTGCCAGCAGCCCTAGCTCTTTCGTCGAACAGGGTCACTATCAGCCCCAGCATTTT. Translating it yields CASSPSSFVEQGHYQPQHF.

V and J are TRBV28 and TRBJ2-5; possibly TRBD1 for D (6 bases). CDR3 length: 15 amino acids. CDR1 and CDR2 from the germline V gene are MDHEN and SYDVKM. Trimming removed 6 bases from V and 1 base from J, with 15 bases in between. The CDR3 sequence is CASSRDRTVQETQYF. CDR3 sequence (DNA): TGTGCCAGCAGCAGAGACCGGACAGTCCAAGAGACCCAGTACTTC. Complete variable domain (other parts from reference TRBV28 and TRBJ2-5): DVKVTQSSRYLVKRTGEKVFLECVQDMDHENMFWYRQDPGLGLRLIYFSYDVKMKEKGDIPEGYSVSREKKERFSLILESASTNQTSMYLCASSRDRTVQETQYFGPGTRLLVL.

The chain employs TRBV28 and TRBJ1-1, with TRBD1 identical over 8 bases. With V trimmed by 1 base and J by 1 base, 8 bases remained unmatched. The CDR3 spans 17 residues. CDR1 and CDR2 from the germline V gene are MDHEN and SYDVKM. CDR3: CASSLYVPGGKNTEAFF. In DNA, the CDR3 is TGTGCCAGCAGTTTATACGTCCCAGGGGGCAAGAACACTGAAGCTTTCTTT. Variable domain in full (rest from reference TRBV28 and TRBJ1-1): DVKVTQSSRYLVKRTGEKVFLECVQDMDHENMFWYRQDPGLGLRLIYFSYDVKMKEKGDIPEGYSVSREKKERFSLILESASTNQTSMYLCASSLYVPGGKNTEAFFGQGTRLTVV.